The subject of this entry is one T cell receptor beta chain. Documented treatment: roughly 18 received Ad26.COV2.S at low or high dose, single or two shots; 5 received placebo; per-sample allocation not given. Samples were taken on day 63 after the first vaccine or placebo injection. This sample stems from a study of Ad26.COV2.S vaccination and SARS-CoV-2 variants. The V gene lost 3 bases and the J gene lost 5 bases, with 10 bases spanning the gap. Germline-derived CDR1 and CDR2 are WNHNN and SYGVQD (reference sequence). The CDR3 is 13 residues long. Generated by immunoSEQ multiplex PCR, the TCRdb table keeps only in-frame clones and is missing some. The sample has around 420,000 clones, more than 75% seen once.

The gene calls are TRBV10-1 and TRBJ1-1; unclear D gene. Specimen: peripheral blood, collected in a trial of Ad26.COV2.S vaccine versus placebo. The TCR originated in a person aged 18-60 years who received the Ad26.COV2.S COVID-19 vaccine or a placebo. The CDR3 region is CASSEAGMTEAFF. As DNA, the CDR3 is TGCGCCAGCAGTGAAGCAGGTATGACTGAAGCTTTCTTT.